The next 12 T cell receptor beta chains were all read from a single sample in a study of tumor and adjacent non-tumor tissue in lung cancer. No cell sorting was done before RNA was extracted from the tissue. This non-tumor lung sample came from over 3 cm beyond the tumor edge. Three rounds of nested PCR, following a modified ARM-PCR protocol, produced the TCRbeta library. TCRdb fed the multiplex PCR reads into MiXCR, producing one record per CDR3 protein. The sample holds 98,000 or so distinct CDR3 sequences, roughly 78% seen once. The sample taken for sequencing was distant non-tumor lung tissue. Receptors were obtained from a man in his sixties with small cell lung cancer.

The chain combines TRBV4-1 with TRBJ2-2, with 7 bases aligning to TRBD2. J gave up 0 bases and V 7 bases, and 11 bases lay outside the gene matches. Germline V lookup: CDR1 MGHRA, CDR2 YSYEKL. CDR3 length: 17 amino acids. The CDR3 DNA sequence: TGCGCCAGCAAGTCCCGGACTAGTGGGACGAACACCGGGGAGCTGTTTTTT. Translating gives CASKSRTSGTNTGELFF.

Remarks on this clonotype: It may be a read error: a sequence one base away is much more abundant. The gene calls are TRBV5-5 and TRBJ2-2, with a tentative D call TRBD2 (6 bases). V gave up 6 bases and J gave up 5 bases, with 17 bases separating them. Germline V CDR1 and CDR2: SGHKS, YYEKEE (reference sequence). This CDR3 is 15 amino acids long. CDR3 nucleotide sequence: TGTGCCAGCAACCATCAGGGACTGAGAACCGGGGAGCTGTTTTTT. This sequence encodes CASNHQGLRTGELFF. Complete variable domain (other parts from reference TRBV5-5 and TRBJ2-2): DAGVTQSPTHLIKTRGQQVTLRCSPISGHKSVSWYQQVLGQGPQFIFQYYEKEERGRGNFPDRFSARQFPNYSSELNVNALLLGDSALYLCASNHQGLRTGELFFGEGSRLTVL.

Regarding this clonotype: No conserved phenylalanine or tryptophan is present at the end of the CDR3, so a read error is the likely explanation. No DNA is shown, since the ends of the CDR3 on it are uncertain; the CDR3 is the one TCRdb lists. This chain links TRBV20-1 with TRBJ2-1; the table's D call of TRBD1 was not tested on the DNA. The CDR3 extends over 9 residues, inclusive of both ends. CDR1 DFQATT and CDR2 SNEGSKA come from the germline V gene (reference sequence). The CDR3 reads CSARDPAPM.

V usage is TRBV5-1 and J usage is TRBJ1-2; D possibly corresponds to TRBD1 (6 bases). The CDR3 spans 14 residues. Germline V gene data show CDR1 as SGHRS and CDR2 as YFSETQ. Between the trimmed V and J ends, which lost 0 bases and 7 bases, there was a span of 13 bases. The CDR3 DNA reads as TGCGCCAGCAGCTTGGAGGCAGGGGTCGCTGGCTACACCTTC. This translates into CASSLEAGVAGYTF.

The chain employs TRBV5-6 and TRBJ2-2; 7 nucleotides agree with TRBD2. Germline CDR1 SGHDT, CDR2 YYEEEE. The ends lost 0 bases at V and 1 base at J; junction bases unmatched: 15. This CDR3 region has 20 residues. CDR3 DNA sequence: TGTGCCAGCAGCTTGGGGAACTCGCCGACGGGACTATGGAACACCGGGGAGCTGTTTTTT. Translation: CASSLGNSPTGLWNTGELFF.

This chain connects TRBV29-1 to TRBJ2-1; 11 bases agree with TRBD2. Germline V gives CDR1 SQVTM, CDR2 ANQGSEA. V was pared by 6 bases and J by 10 bases, with 11 bases of the junction left unmatched. The CDR3 length is 14 residues. CDR3 sequence (DNA): TGCAGCGTCCCGGGACTAGCGGACCTCCGGGAGCAGTTCTTC. Translated, it gives CSVPGLADLREQFF.

The table lists this clonotype with a count of one. One end of the junction fails to match germline, which may point to a read error. This chain connects TRBV28 to TRBJ2-3, with D perhaps TRBD1 (5 bases). Looked up from germline, CDR1 is MDHEN and CDR2 is SYDVKM. This CDR3 comprises 15 residues. CDR3 sequence reads: CASSYGARLTDMQYF. The CDR3 DNA reads TGTGCCAGCAGTTATGGGGCGCGTCTTACAGATATGCAGTATTTT.

To note about this clonotype: A read error may explain this, as a much larger clone is one base away. This chain uses TRBV5-1 with TRBJ1-5, with TRBD2 as a possible D gene (6 bases). The DNA end favors TRBJ2-3, so the J call may be wrong. The CDR3 runs 14 residues. Looked up from germline, CDR1 is SGHRS and CDR2 is YFSETQ. Here the CDR3 reads CASSLSGGTQPQYF. The CDR3, as DNA: TGCGCCAGCAGCTTAAGTGGCGGGACCCAGCCCCAGTATTTT.

Notes on this clonotype: A read error may account for a junction end that differs from germline. This chain uses TRBV4-2 with TRBJ2-1, with 8 bases aligning to TRBD2. The CDR3 has 15 amino acids. In germline, CDR1 is LGHNA, CDR2 YNFKEQ. The DNA of the CDR3 is TGTGTCAGCAGCCGCCCGGGACTAGGGGTTGATGAGCAGTTCTTC. Amino acid sequence: CVSSRPGLGVDEQFF.

The chain couples TRBV10-3 to TRBJ1-3; D remains ambiguous. The germline V gene encodes CDR1 ENHRY and CDR2 SYGVKD. Trimming cost V 7 bases and J 12 bases, with 16 bases left between them. This CDR3 is 12 amino acids long. The CDR3 sequence: CAIISSGDIIYF. DNA for the CDR3: TGTGCCATCATAAGCTCTGGAGACATCATATATTTT.

To note about this clonotype: An end of the junction differs from the germline gene, which may be a read error. The rearrangement joins TRBV28 to TRBJ1-1, with no clear D. Germline CDR1 MDHEN, CDR2 SYDVKM. This CDR3 region has 15 residues. The CDR3 region is CVSSLLGSRETEAFF. In nucleotides, the CDR3 is TGTGTCAGCAGTTTACTCGGGTCTAGGGAGACTGAAGCTTTCTTT.

A remark on this clonotype: A much more abundant neighbour one base away suggests this may be a read error. J is TRBJ1-4 and V is TRBV4-1; 7 bases fit TRBD1. Per germline, CDR1 MGHRA and CDR2 YSYEKL. The J segment lost 7 bases and the V segment lost 3 bases, leaving 14 bases of the junction unmatched. The CDR3 totals 17 residues. CDR3 DNA: TGCGCCAGCAGCCACCCCGGGACAGTGGTTCAAGGTGAAAAACTGTTTTTT. Protein: CASSHPGTVVQGEKLFF.